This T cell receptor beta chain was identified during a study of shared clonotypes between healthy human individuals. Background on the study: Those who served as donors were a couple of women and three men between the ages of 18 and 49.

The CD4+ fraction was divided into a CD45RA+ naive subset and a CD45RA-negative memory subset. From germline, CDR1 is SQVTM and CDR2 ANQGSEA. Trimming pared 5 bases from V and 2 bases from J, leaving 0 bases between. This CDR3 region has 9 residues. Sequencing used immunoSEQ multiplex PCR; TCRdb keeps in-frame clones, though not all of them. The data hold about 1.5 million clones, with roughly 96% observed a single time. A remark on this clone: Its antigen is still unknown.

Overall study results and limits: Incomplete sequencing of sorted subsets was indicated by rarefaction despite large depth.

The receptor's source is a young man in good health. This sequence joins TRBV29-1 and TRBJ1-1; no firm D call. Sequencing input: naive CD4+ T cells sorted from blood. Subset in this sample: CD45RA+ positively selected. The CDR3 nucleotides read TGCAGCGTTAACACTGAAGCTTTCTTT. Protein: CSVNTEAFF.